This T cell receptor (beta chain) was documented in a study of beta chain features in type 1 diabetes. Study-level background: Examination spanned around 110 million sorted cells from all samples.

The study's findings and limits: The naive, central memory and Treg TCRB repertoires showed an apparent similarity that was greater among patients than among healthy donors.

Sequenced material consisted of expressed TCRB transcripts (all of the isolated RNA was reverse transcribed). Assay: immunoSEQ multiplex PCR; the TCRdb copy retains only in-frame clones and omits some. Here the sample spans 390,000 or so clones, around 14% being singletons. As to this clone: Its antigen is not known.

CDR1 SEHNR and CDR2 FQNEAQ come from the germline V gene (reference sequence). The CDR3 totals 14 residues. The ends were cut back, 5 bases at V and 3 bases at J, with 12 bases in the middle. The sequenced sample was naive CD4+ T cells from blood. This TCR was recovered from a young man in good health. V is TRBV7-9 and J is TRBJ2-3; D call uncertain. The CDR3 DNA reads as TGTGCCAGCAGCCTGACTGTCAATACAGATACGCAGTATTTT. Its protein is CASSLTVNTDTQYF.